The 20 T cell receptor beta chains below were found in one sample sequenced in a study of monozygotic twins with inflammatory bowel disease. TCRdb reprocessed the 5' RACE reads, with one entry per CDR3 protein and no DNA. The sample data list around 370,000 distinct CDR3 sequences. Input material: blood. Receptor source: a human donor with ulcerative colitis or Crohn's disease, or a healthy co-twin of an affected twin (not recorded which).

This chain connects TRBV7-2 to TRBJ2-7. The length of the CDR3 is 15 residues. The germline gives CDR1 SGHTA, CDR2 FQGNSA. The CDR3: CASSFSGGTSYEQYF.

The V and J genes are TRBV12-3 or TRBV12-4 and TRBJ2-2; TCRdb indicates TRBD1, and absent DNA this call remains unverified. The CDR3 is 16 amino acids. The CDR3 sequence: CASSPGRETNTGELFF.

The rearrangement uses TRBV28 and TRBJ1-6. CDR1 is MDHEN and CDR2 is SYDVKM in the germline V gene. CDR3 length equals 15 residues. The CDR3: CASSASGTAASPLHF.

The CDR3 sequence is CASRVANTEAFF. The V and J genes are TRBV6-2 or TRBV6-3 and TRBJ1-1. CDR1 is MNHEY and CDR2 is SVGEGT in the germline V gene. The CDR3 totals 12 residues.

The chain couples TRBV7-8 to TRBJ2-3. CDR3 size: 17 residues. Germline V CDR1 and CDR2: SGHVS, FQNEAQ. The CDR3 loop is CASSPGLTWKNTDTQYF. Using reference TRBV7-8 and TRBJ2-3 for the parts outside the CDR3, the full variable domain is GAGVSQSPRYKVAKRGQDVALRCDPISGHVSLFWYQQALGQGPEFLTYFQNEAQLDKSGLPSDRFFAERPEGSVSTLKIQRTQQEDSAVYLCASSPGLTWKNTDTQYFGPGTRLTVL.

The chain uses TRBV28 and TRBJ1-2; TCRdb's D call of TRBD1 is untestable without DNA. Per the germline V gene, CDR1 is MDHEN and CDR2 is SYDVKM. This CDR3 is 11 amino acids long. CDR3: CASGRGYGYTF.

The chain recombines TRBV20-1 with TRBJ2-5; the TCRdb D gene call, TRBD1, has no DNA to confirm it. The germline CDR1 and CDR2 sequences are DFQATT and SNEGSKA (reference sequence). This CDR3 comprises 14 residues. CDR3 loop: CSAPPGSYQETQYF.

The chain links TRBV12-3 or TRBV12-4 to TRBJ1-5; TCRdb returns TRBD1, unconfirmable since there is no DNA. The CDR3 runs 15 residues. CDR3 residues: CASSYAGSRIRAQHF.

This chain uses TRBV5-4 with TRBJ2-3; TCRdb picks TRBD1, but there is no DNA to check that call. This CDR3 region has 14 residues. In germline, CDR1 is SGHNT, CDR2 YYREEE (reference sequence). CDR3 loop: CASSVWGFWDTQYF.

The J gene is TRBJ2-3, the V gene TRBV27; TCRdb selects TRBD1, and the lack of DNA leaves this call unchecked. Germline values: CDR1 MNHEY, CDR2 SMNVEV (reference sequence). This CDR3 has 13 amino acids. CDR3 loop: CASRLGREGGQYF.

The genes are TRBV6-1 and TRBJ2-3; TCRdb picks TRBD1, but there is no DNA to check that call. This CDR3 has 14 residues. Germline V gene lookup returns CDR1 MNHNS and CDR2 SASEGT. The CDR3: CASSVRQVTDTQYF.

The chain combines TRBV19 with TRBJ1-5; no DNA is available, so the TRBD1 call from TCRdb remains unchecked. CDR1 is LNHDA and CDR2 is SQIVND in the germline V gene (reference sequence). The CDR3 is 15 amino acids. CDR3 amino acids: CASSIRGPSNQPQHF.

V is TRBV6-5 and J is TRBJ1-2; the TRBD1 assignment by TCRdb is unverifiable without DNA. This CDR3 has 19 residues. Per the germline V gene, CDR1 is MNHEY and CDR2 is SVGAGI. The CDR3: CGSSYKGYDAGTVNYGYTF.

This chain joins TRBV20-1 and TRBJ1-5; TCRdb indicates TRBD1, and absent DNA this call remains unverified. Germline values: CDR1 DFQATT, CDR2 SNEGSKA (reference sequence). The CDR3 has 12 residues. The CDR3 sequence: CSVDRGNQPQHF.

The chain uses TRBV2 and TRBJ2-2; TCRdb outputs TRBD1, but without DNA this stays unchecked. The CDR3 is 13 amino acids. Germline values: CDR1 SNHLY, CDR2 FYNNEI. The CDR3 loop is CASSVTGAAELFF. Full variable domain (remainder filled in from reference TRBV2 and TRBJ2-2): EPEVTQTPSHQVTQMGQEVILRCVPISNHLYFYWYRQILGQKVEFLVSFYNNEISEKSEIFDDQFSVERPDGSNFTLKIRSTKLEDSAMYFCASSVTGAAELFFGEGSRLTVL.

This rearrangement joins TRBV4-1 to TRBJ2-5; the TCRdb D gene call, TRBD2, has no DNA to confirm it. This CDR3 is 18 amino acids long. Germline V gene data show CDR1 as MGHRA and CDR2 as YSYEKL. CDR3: CASSPRPRAGSFQETQYF.

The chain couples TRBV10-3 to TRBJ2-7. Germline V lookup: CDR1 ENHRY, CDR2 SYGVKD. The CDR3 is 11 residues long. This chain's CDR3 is CAISDPYEQYF.

CDR3 sequence: CATSDPTYNEQFF. J is TRBJ2-1 and V is TRBV24-1. The CDR3 spans 13 residues. Germline lookup yields CDR1 KGHDR and CDR2 SFDVKD.

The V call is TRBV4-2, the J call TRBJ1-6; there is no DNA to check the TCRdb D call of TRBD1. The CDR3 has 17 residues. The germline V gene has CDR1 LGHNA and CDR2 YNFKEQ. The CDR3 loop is CASSQALEGQGGSPLHF.

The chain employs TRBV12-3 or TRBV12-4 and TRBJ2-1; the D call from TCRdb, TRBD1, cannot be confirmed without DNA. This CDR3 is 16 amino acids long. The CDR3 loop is CASSLVSQGAGNEQFF.